The source of this T cell receptor (beta chain) is a study of blood T cell repertoires in COVID-19. At the level of the study: From the United States, Italy and Spain came samples of acute and convalescent COVID-19.

Per the authors' pipeline: The assay estimated nucleated cells by amplifying reference gene primers. The method was immunoSEQ multiplex PCR; TCRdb's version includes in-frame clones alone and lacks a portion of them. The V and J calls and clone size come from that table; D and trimming were worked out from the DNA. The repertoire holds a few hundred thousand clones, with more than 85% as singletons. Germline lookup yields CDR1 SNHLY and CDR2 FYNNEI. There are 13 residues in the CDR3. V gave up 8 bases and J gave up 9 bases, with 19 bases separating them. The gene calls are TRBV2 and TRBJ1-1, with D perhaps matching TRBD1 (5 bases). The sequence was obtained from a man younger than 35 with active or convalescent COVID-19. Input material: peripheral blood. For the CDR3, the DNA is TGTGCCAGCTGGGGGAGGCGACCGGGGAAAGCTTTCTTT. This gives the protein CASWGRRPGKAFF.